Here is one T cell receptor (beta chain) with its context. Mismatch with germline at one junction end may stem from a read error. This record belongs to a study of CD8+CD57+ T cells in acquired aplastic anemia. Turning to the study itself: The average for DNA from sorted CD4+ and CD8+ cells was roughly 3 ug.

The CDR3 has 13 amino acids. Germline loops: CDR1 ENHRY, CDR2 SYGVKD. Patients chosen for sequencing had shown CD8+CD57+ cell expansion by flow cytometry. Severe acquired aplastic anemia was present in all patients. Genomic DNA provided the template from which TCR beta VDJ and CDR3 profiles were obtained. TCRdb processed the reads anew with MiXCR; each CDR3 protein has one entry. The sample carries hundreds of thousands of distinct CDR3 sequences, more than 25% recorded once. Sequenced: sorted CD4+, CD8+, or CD8+CD57+ T cells (not recorded which) from PBMCs. The chain uses TRBV10-3 and TRBJ1-1, with D unresolved. The receptor was isolated from a human donor with aplastic anemia. The CDR3 sequence is CASSESGRIEAFF. CDR3 sequence (DNA): TGTGCCAGCAGTGAAAGCGGACGGATTGAAGCTTTCTTT.